The TCR beta chain described here comes from a study of blood T cell repertoires in COVID-19. Study summary: Donors in the United States, Italy and Spain gave samples during acute or convalescent COVID-19.

The V segment lost 6 bases and the J segment 5 bases; nucleotides outside the gene matches: 7. Germline V lookup: CDR1 SNHLY, CDR2 FYNNEI. The CDR3 is made up of 14 amino acids. Repertoires were generated with immunoSEQ multiplex PCR, while TCRdb's copy carries only in-frame clones and drops some. The repertoire has about 350,000 clones, approximately 89% of them found once; the top ten carry roughly 4%. The sequence was obtained from a woman aged 60-70 years with COVID-19, enrolled during active disease. The chain employs TRBV2 and TRBJ1-5; 7 bases match TRBD1. Specimen: peripheral blood. CDR3 coding DNA: TGTGCCAGCAGCGAGACAGGGAGATATCAGCCCCAGCATTTT. Its protein is CASSETGRYQPQHF. Full variable domain (outside the CDR3, taken from reference TRBV2 and TRBJ1-5): EPEVTQTPSHQVTQMGQEVILRCVPISNHLYFYWYRQILGQKVEFLVSFYNNEISEKSEIFDDQFSVERPDGSNFTLKIRSTKLEDSAMYFCASSETGRYQPQHFGDGTRLSIL.